Included here is one TCR beta chain sequence, with context. No cognate antigen has been identified for it. No much larger clone is present one base from it, and per-base qualities are unavailable. Library generation was performed with the immunoSEQ multiplex PCR assay. Here the immuneACCESS table is served through TCRdb, limited to in-frame sequences with V and J called. Missing clones are a known gap in these copies; in checked studies unresolved V genes cover under half, and the rest lacks a known reason. This sample holds 150,000 to 200,000 clones; roughly 91% were observed only once. Jointly, the top ten make up less than 1.6% of the sample. The data were taken from a study of control samples from healthy donors and cancer patients (dated by TCRdb to the early 2020s). From the cysteine up to the phenylalanine, the CDR3 has a length of 13 residues. Here the CDR3 DNA is all that survives: 39 bases in frame from base 1. V is clipped by 4 bases and J by 2 bases, and the sequence between their germline boundaries is 9 bases long. CDR1 is given as KGHSH and CDR2 as LQKENI, both from the germline V gene.

Sequencing was carried out using blood. The chain employs TRBV18 and TRBJ2-7, with the D gene too uncertain to name. The receptor was derived from a young woman in good health. CDR3 region: CASSLQAAYEQYF. The nucleotide sequence reads as follows: TGTGCCAGCTCACTCCAGGCCGCCTACGAGCAGTACTTC.